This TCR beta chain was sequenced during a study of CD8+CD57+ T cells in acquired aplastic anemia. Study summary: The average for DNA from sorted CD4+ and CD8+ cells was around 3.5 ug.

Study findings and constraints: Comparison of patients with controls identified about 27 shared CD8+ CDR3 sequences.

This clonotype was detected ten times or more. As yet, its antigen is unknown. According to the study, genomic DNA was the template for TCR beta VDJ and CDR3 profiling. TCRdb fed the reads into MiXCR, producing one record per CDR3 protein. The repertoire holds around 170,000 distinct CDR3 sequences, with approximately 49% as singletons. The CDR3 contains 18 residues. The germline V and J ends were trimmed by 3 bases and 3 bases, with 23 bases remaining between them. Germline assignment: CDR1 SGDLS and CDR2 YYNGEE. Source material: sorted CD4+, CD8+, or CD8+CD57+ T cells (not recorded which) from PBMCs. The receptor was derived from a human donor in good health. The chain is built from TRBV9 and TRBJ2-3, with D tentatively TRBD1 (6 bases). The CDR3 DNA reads TGTGCCAGCAGCGCAGGGGCCGCCCCTGGGTTGACAACAGATACGCAGTATTTT. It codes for CASSAGAAPGLTTDTQYF.